This T cell receptor (beta chain) was captured in a study of cytomegalovirus exposure and HLA in healthy donors. About the study: The 120 validation repertoires matched the 500 to 750 first-cohort repertoires in platform, a later analysis reported. Study-level results: It was confirmed in vitro that a few of the CMV-associated chains were specific for CMV antigens.

Concerning this clone itself: The antigen is unknown.

Here immunoSEQ multiplex PCR was the method, and the copy in TCRdb shows in-frame clones only, minus some. The sample has 150,000 to 250,000 clones, roughly 88% seen once. The donors were part of the validation cohort of 120 or so subjects. That cohort was separate from the first cohort, which comprised about 730 subjects. The sample comprised PBMCs. The sequence derives from a woman aged 25 to 39 in good health and CMV-seropositive.

The DNA of the CDR3 is TGCGCCAGCAGCTTGGGGCGGGGGGACACAGATACGCAGTATTTT. Its protein product is CASSLGRGDTDTQYF. This sequence joins TRBV5-1 and TRBJ2-3; TRBD2 matches at 8 bases. V shed 0 bases and J 2 bases; nucleotides not matched to a gene: 2. This CDR3 is 15 amino acids long. Per germline, CDR1 SGHRS and CDR2 YFSETQ.